Given below is one TCR beta chain in context. The data derive from a study of PD-L1 blockade in urothelial cancer. The overall study: Median blood clonality was approximately 0.08, with about 80,000 unique TCRs.

The CDR3 sequence is 15 residues long. The V and J ends lost 0 bases and 5 bases, in that order; junction bases with no gene match: 7. Germline V lookup: CDR1 MGHRA, CDR2 YSYEKL. The data were produced by immunoSEQ multiplex PCR, yet TCRdb's version contains in-frame clones alone and is incomplete. The table includes approximately 100,000 clones, 70% to 90% detected once. Specified time point: pretreatment peripheral blood. This material consisted of PBMCs, taken around atezolizumab (anti-PD-L1) treatment. The chain uses TRBV4-1 and TRBJ2-7; 7 bases are shared with TRBD2. The TCR sequence derives from an elderly woman with urothelial cancer. Written as DNA, the CDR3 is TGCGCCAGCAGCCAAGAAGTGGGAGGGGACCACGAGCAGTACTTC. Its protein product is CASSQEVGGDHEQYF.